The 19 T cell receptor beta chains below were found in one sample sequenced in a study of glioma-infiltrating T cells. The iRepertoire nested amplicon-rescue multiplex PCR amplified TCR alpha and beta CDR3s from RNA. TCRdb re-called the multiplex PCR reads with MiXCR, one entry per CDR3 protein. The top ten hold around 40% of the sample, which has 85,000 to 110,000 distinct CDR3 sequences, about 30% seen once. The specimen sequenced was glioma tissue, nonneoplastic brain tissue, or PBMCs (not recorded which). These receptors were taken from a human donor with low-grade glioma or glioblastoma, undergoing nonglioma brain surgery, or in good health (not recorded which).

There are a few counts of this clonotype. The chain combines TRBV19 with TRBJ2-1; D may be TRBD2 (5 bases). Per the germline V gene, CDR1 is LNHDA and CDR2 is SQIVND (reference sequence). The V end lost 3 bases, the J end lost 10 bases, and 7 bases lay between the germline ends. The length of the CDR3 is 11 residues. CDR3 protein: CASSMRVEQFF. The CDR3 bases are TGTGCCAGTAGTATGCGGGTGGAGCAGTTCTTC.

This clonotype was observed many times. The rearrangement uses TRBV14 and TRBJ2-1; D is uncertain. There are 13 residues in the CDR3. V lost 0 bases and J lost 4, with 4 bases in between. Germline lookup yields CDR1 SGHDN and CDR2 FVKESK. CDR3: CASSQDWYNEQFF. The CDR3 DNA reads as TGTGCCAGCAGCCAAGATTGGTACAATGAGCAGTTCTTC.

As DNA, the CDR3 is TGTGCCAGCGGGACAGGGGTAGGAAACACCATATATTTT. This encodes CASGTGVGNTIYF. The V gene is TRBV2, the J gene TRBJ1-3; 10 nucleotides match TRBD1. The CDR3 totals 13 residues. V shed 8 bases and J 4 bases; nucleotides not matched to a gene: 2. The germline gives CDR1 SNHLY, CDR2 FYNNEI.

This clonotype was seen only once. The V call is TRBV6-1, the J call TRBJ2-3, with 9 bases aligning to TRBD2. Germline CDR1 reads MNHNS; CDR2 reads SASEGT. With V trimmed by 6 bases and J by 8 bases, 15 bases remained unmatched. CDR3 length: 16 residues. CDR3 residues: CASRIIAGDISSTQYF. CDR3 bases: TGTGCCAGCAGGATCATAGCGGGGGATATATCAAGTACGCAGTATTTT.

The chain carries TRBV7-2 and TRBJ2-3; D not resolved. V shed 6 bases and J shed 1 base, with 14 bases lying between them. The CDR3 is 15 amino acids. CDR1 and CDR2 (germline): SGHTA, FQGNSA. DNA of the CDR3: TGTGCCAGCAGAATGTGGTATAGTGGCACAGATACGCAGTATTTT. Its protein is CASRMWYSGTDTQYF.

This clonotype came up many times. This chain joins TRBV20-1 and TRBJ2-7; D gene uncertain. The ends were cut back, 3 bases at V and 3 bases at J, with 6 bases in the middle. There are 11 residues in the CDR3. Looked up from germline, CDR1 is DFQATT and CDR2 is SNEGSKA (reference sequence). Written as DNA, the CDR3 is TGCAGTGCTAGTCCCAACTACGAGCAGTACTTC. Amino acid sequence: CSASPNYEQYF.

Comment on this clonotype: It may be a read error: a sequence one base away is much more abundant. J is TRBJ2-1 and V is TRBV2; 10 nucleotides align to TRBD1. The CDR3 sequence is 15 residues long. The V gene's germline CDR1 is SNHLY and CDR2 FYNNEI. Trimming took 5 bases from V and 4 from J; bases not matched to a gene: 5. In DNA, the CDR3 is TGTGCCAGCAGTAAGGGACAGGGGCAATACAATGAGCAGTTCTTC. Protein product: CASSKGQGQYNEQFF.

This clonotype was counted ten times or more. As DNA, the CDR3 is TGTGCCATCGCTAGCGGTGACAGCTCCTACGAGCAGTACTTC. Protein sequence: CAIASGDSSYEQYF. This chain joins TRBV10-3 and TRBJ2-7; 7 bases agree with TRBD2. Germline CDR1 and CDR2: ENHRY and SYGVKD. The CDR3 totals 14 residues. V shed 8 bases, J shed 0 bases, and the junction held 7 bases outside the gene matches.

The CDR3 here is CASSLTPDTSTDTQYF. The CDR3 DNA reads as TGCGCCAGCAGTCTTACTCCGGACACTAGCACAGATACGCAGTATTTT. V usage is TRBV5-1 and J usage is TRBJ2-3; possible D gene TRBD1, 5 bases. CDR3 size: 16 residues. Germline V gene sequence: CDR1 SGHRS, CDR2 YFSETQ. V was trimmed by 5 bases and J by 0 bases, leaving 16 bases between them.

CDR3 loop: CSACDSSKEETQYF. CDR3 sequence (DNA): TGCAGCGCCTGTGACAGTTCTAAGGAGGAGACCCAGTACTTC. The chain couples TRBV29-1 to TRBJ2-5, with D maybe TRBD1 (5 bases). This CDR3 contains 14 residues. The germline CDR1 and CDR2 sequences are SQVTM and ANQGSEA. Trimming shortened V by 7 bases and J by 5 bases, and 20 bases separated the two germline ends. Combining the CDR3 with reference TRBV29-1 and TRBJ2-5 gives the whole variable domain SAVISQKPSRDICQRGTSLTIQCQVDSQVTMMFWYRQQPGQSLTLIATANQGSEATYESGFVIDKFPISRPNLTFSTLTVSNMSPEDSSIYLCSACDSSKEETQYFGPGTRLLVL.

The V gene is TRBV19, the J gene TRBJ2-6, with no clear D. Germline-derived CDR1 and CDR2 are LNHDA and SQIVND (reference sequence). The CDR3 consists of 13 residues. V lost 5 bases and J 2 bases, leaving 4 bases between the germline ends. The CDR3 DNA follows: TGTGCCAGTAGTTTGCCTGGGGCCAACGTCCTGACTTTC. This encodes CASSLPGANVLTF. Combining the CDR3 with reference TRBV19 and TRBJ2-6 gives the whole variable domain DGGITQSPKYLFRKEGQNVTLSCEQNLNHDAMYWYRQDPGQGLRLIYYSQIVNDFQKGDIAEGYSVSREKKESFPLTVTSAQKNPTAFYLCASSLPGANVLTFGAGSRLTVL.

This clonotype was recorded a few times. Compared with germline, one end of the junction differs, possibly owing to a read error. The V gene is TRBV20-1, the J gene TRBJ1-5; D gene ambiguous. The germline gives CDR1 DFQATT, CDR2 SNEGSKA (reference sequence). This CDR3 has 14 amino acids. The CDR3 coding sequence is TGCAGTGCTCACCTATTTGATAGCAATCAGCCCCTGCATTTT. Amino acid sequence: CSAHLFDSNQPLHF.

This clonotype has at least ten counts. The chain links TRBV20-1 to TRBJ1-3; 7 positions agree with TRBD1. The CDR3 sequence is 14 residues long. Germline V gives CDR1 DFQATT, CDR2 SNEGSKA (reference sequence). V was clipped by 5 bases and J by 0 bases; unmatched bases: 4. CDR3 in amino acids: CSARDSFSGNTIYF. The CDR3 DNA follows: TGCAGTGCTCGGGACAGCTTCTCTGGAAACACCATATATTTT.

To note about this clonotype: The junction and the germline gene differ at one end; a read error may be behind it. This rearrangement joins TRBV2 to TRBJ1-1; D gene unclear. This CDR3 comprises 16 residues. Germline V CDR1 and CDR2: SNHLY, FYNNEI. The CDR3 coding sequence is TGTGCCAGCAGTGAAAGAGCGGGCGCGATGAAGACTGAAGCTTTCTTT. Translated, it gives CASSERAGAMKTEAFF. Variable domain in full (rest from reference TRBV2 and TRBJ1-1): EPEVTQTPSHQVTQMGQEVILRCVPISNHLYFYWYRQILGQKVEFLVSFYNNEISEKSEIFDDQFSVERPDGSNFTLKIRSTKLEDSAMYFCASSERAGAMKTEAFFGQGTRLTVV.

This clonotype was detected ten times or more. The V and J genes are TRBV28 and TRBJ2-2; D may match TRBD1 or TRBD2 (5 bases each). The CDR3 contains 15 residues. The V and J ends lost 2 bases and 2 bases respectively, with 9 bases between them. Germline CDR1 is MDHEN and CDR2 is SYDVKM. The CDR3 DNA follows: TGTGCCAGCAGTTTAGGGACCATAAACACCGGGGAGCTGTTTTTT. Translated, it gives CASSLGTINTGELFF.

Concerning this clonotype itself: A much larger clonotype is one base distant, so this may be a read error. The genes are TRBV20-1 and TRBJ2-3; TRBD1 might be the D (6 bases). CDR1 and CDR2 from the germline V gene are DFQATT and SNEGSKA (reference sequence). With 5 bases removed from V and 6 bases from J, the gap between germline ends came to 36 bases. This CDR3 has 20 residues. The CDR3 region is CSARARDKGTYGLKGDTQYF. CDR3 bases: TGCAGTGCTCGCGCCCGGGACAAGGGTACCTACGGCCTCAAGGGGGATACGCAGTATTTT.

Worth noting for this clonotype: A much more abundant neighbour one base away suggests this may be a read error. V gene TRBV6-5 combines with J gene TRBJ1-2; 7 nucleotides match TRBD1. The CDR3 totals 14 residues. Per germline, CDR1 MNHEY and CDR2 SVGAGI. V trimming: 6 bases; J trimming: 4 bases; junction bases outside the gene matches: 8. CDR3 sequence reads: CASRAGQEVYGYTF. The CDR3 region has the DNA TGTGCCAGCAGAGCAGGACAGGAGGTCTATGGCTACACCTTC.

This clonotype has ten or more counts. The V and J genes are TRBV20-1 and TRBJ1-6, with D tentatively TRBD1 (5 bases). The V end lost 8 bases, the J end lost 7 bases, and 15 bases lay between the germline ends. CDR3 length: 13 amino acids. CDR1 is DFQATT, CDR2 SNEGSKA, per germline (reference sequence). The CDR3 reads CSHLGLGNSPLHF. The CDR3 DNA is TGCAGTCACCTGGGGCTGGGGAATTCACCCCTCCACTTT.

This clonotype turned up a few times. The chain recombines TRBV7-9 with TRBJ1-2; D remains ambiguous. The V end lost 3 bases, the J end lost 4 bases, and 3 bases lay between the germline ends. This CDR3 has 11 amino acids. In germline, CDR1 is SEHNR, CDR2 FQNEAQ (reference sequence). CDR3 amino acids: CASSFSYGYTF. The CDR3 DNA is TGTGCCAGCAGCTTCAGCTATGGCTACACCTTC. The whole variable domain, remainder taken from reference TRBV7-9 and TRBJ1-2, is DTGVSQNPRHKITKRGQNVTFRCDPISEHNRLYWYRQTLGQGPEFLTYFQNEAQLEKSRLLSDRFSAERPKGSFSTLEIQRTEQGDSAMYLCASSFSYGYTFGSGTRLTVV.